This T cell receptor (beta chain) was captured by sequencing in a study of monozygotic twins with cystic fibrosis. With respect to this clone: Its antigen is as yet unknown.

Clones were sequenced by immunoSEQ multiplex PCR, and TCRdb holds only the in-frame ones, with some missing. The data show around 25,000 clones, with around 93% seen just once and under 0.3% held by the top ten. Study-wide results and caveats: Co-twins had the most similar V usage for 13 of 16 pairs, J for 8.

CDR1 and CDR2 from the germline V gene are MNHNY and SVGAGI (reference sequence). The length of the CDR3 is 15 residues. Trimming took 0 bases from V and 6 from J; bases not matched to a gene: 2. The TCR comes from a girl aged 2 to 10 with cystic fibrosis. The chain links TRBV6-6 to TRBJ2-1, with 10 bases matching TRBD2. The sample comprised blood. The DNA for the CDR3 is TGTGCCAGCAGTTACTCCCTAGCGGGGGCCAATGAGCAGTTCTTC. Amino acids: CASSYSLAGANEQFF.